This is a list of T cell receptor beta chains from one sample in a study of immune evolution from preneoplasia to lung adenocarcinoma. Sequencing used immunoSEQ multiplex PCR; TCRdb keeps in-frame clones, though not all of them. The repertoire holds approximately 4,300 clones, 75% to 85% seen once, with under 3.5% in the top ten. The material sequenced was FFPE invasive lung adenocarcinoma tissue. The receptors were sampled from a person aged 50 to 59 with lung adenocarcinoma. Both conserved end residues are part of each CDR3. A D gene is named only where the DNA matches it firmly. Not all rows give a size; the values are once, few, many and, for expanded clones, a class.

clone_size d_call j_call v_call cdr3_nt cdr3_aa
. TRBD1 TRBJ1-4 TRBV2 TGTGCCAGTGCCTTACAGGGGGCTGGGGAAAAACTGTTTTTT CASALQGAGEKLFF
. . TRBJ1-3 TRBV28 TGTGCCAGCAGTTTAATGGGGGAGAGAAACACCATATATTTT CASSLMGERNTIYF
few . TRBJ2-5 TRBV18 TGTGCCAGCTCACCACCGTCCCCCTCGCCCCTGGAGACCCAGTACTTC CASSPPSPSPLETQYF
once . TRBJ1-4 TRBV5-4 TGTGCCAGCAGCGGGGGAGTAACTAATGAAAAACTGTTTTTT CASSGGVTNEKLFF
. . TRBJ2-3 TRBV4-2 TGTGCCAGCAGTCAAGGGGGTTCTAGCACAGATACGCAGTATTTT CASSQGGSSTDTQYF
. . TRBJ1-1 TRBV30 TGTGCCTGGAGTAGGGGAGACACTGAAGCTTTCTTT CAWSRGDTEAFF
. . TRBJ2-2 TRBV4-3 TGCGCCAGCAGCCAAGGGTTAAGGAGGGGCACCGGGGAGCTGTTTTTT CASSQGLRRGTGELFF
. . TRBJ2-1 TRBV7-9 TGTGCCAGCAGCCTAACAGGGAATGAGCAGTTCTTC CASSLTGNEQFF
once . TRBJ1-1 TRBV30 TGTGCCTGGAGTGGTGGCGGAACTATGAACACTGAAGCTTTCTTT CAWSGGGTMNTEAFF
. . TRBJ1-4 TRBV5-1 TGCGCCAGCAGCTTGGAAGGGATTGAAAAACTGTTTTTT CASSLEGIEKLFF
. TRBD2 TRBJ2-3 TRBV7-9 TGTGCCAGCAGCTCGGGACTAGCGGGAGGGCCTAAATTTCCTTATACGCAGTATTTT CASSSGLAGGPKFPYTQYF
. . TRBJ1-4 TRBV29-1 TGCAGCGTTGGGACCTTAGGGACTAATGAAAAACTGTTTTTT CSVGTLGTNEKLFF
. . TRBJ2-5 TRBV11-2 TGTGCCAGTAGCTTTGCGGGATCCCCCCAAGAGACCCAGTACTTC CASSFAGSPQETQYF
once . TRBJ2-7 TRBV28 TGTGCCAGCAGTTATGAAACCCTAGGATTTGCCCGGGGCGAGCAGTACTTC CASSYETLGFARGEQYF
few TRBD1 TRBJ1-2 TRBV27 TGTGCCAGCAGACCCACAGGGGGCGCTTTTGGCTACACCTTC CASRPTGGAFGYTF
. . TRBJ2-7 TRBV5-1 TGCGCCAGCAGCTTGGCTTCGGTTTTCGACGAGCAGTACTTC CASSLASVFDEQYF
. . TRBJ2-7 TRBV11-2 TGTGCCAGCAGCTTAGATGGCGACGAGCAGTACTTC CASSLDGDEQYF
. . TRBJ1-3 TRBV29-1 TGCAGCGTTGGGGGGTCTGGAAACACCATATATTTT CSVGGSGNTIYF
. . TRBJ1-1 TRBV29-1 TGCAGCGTTGAGGTGGGTAGCAGGTTGAAGACTGAAGCTTTCTTT CSVEVGSRLKTEAFF
. . TRBJ2-3 TRBV5-1 TGCGCCAGCAGCTTGGAGGGGGCAGGGGGGACAGATACGCAGTATTTT CASSLEGAGGTDTQYF
. TRBD2 TRBJ2-3 TRBV7-8 TGTGCCAGCAGCTACTCGACTAGCGGGAACGTAGATACGCAGTATTTT CASSYSTSGNVDTQYF
. TRBD2 TRBJ2-1 TRBV7-7 TGTGCTAGCAGCTTTAAACTTAGCGGGAGGGCCGTTACATTAGGTGAGCAGTTCTTC CASSFKLSGRAVTLGEQFF
. . TRBJ1-3 TRBV7-2 TGTGCCAGCAGCTTAGATCCGCTTGGAAACACCATATATTTT CASSLDPLGNTIYF
. TRBD1 TRBJ1-2 TRBV19 TGTGCCAGTAGGGACGGACAGGGTGGCTATGGCTACACCTTC CASRDGQGGYGYTF
. . TRBJ1-3 TRBV10-3 TGTGCCATCAGTGACCACTCTGGAAACACCATATATTTT CAISDHSGNTIYF
. . TRBJ1-4 TRBV5-1 TGCGCCAGCAGGTTAGGGACGGCTGGTCTAACTAATGAAAAACTGTTTTTT CASRLGTAGLTNEKLFF